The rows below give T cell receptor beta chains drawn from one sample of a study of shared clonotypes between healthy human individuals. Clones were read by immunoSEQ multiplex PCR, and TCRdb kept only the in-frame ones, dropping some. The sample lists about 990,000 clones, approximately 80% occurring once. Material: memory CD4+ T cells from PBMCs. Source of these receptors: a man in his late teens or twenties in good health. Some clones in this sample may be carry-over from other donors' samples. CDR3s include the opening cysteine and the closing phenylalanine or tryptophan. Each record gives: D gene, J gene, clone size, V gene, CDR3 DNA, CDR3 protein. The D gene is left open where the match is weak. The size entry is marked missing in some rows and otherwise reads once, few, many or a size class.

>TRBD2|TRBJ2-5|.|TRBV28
TGTGCCAGCAGCCGCGTCCGGACTAGCGGGAGGGGACCTAGAGGAACCCAGTACTTC
CASSRVRTSGRGPRGTQYF
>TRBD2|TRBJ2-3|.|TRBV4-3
TGCGCCAGCAGCCAAGGCTGGACTAGCGGGAGCACAGATACGCAGTATTTT
CASSQGWTSGSTDTQYF
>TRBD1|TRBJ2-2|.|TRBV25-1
TGTGCCAGCAGTGATCCCTCGACAGGGGCTAACGGGGAGCTGTTTTTT
CASSDPSTGANGELFF
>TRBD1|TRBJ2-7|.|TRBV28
TGTGCCAGCACCTATAACAGGGGCCCCCACGAGCAGTACTTC
CASTYNRGPHEQYF
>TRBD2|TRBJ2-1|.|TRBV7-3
TGTGCCAGCAGCCCGCGCCTCACTAGCGGGAGGCCCAATGAGCAGTTCTTC
CASSPRLTSGRPNEQFF
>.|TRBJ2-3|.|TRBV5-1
TGCGCCAGCAGCTTGGCCATCGGCGGAACTAGCACAGATACGCAGTATTTT
CASSLAIGGTSTDTQYF
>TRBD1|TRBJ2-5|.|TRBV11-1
TGTGCCAGCAGCCCCAACGGACAGGGAGGAGAGACCCAGTACTTC
CASSPNGQGGETQYF
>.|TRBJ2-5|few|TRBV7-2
TGTGCCAGCAGCCGAAGGTCCCAAGAGACCCAGTACTTC
CASSRRSQETQYF
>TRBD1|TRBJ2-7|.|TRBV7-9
TGTGCCAGCAGCTTTTATGGACAGGGGGCGGGCGAGCAGTACTTC
CASSFYGQGAGEQYF
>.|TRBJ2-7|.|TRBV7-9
TGTGCCAGCGGGAAAGGGGACATAGCCTACGAGCAGTACTTC
CASGKGDIAYEQYF
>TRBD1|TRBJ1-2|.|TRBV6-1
TGTGCCAGCAGTGACGCGCCCGGACAGGGGGCTAGAGGTGGCTACACCTTC
CASSDAPGQGARGGYTF
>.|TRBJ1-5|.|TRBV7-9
TGTGCCAGCAGCTCTGACAGAAATCAGCCCCAGCATTTT
CASSSDRNQPQHF
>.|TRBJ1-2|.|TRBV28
TGTGCCAGCCGACCCCTTAACTATGGCTACACCTTC
CASRPLNYGYTF
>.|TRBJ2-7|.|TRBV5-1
TGCGCCAGCAGCTTGGACGGCACGAGCTACGAGCAGTACTTC
CASSLDGTSYEQYF
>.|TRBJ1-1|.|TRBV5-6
TGTGCCAGCAGCTTGGTTGGGTCGGGGCTTGGTAACACTGAAGCTTTCTTT
CASSLVGSGLGNTEAFF
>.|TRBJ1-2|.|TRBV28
TGTGCCAGCAGTTTAGCAGATGGCTACACCTTC
CASSLADGYTF
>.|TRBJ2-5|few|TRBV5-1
TGCGCCAGCACGAACAACAAGGAGACCCAGTACTTC
CASTNNKETQYF
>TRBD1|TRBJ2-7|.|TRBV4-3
TGCGCCAGCAGCCAAGATCGGGGACAGGGAACCTACGAGCAGTACTTC
CASSQDRGQGTYEQYF
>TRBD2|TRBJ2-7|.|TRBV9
TGTGCCAGCAGCGTGGGACTAGCGTTTTCCTACGAGCAGTACTTC
CASSVGLAFSYEQYF
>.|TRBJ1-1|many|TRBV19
TGTGCCAGTACCCCCCGGCGGGGGGCGCAAACTGAAGCTTTCTTT
CASTPRRGAQTEAFF
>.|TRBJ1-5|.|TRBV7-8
TGTGCCAGCAGCTTAGAGACGCTACCGACAGCTAATCAGCCCCAGCATTTT
CASSLETLPTANQPQHF
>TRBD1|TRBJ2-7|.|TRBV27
TGTGCCAGCAGTATCCACAGGGGTGGTTACGAGCAGTACTTC
CASSIHRGGYEQYF